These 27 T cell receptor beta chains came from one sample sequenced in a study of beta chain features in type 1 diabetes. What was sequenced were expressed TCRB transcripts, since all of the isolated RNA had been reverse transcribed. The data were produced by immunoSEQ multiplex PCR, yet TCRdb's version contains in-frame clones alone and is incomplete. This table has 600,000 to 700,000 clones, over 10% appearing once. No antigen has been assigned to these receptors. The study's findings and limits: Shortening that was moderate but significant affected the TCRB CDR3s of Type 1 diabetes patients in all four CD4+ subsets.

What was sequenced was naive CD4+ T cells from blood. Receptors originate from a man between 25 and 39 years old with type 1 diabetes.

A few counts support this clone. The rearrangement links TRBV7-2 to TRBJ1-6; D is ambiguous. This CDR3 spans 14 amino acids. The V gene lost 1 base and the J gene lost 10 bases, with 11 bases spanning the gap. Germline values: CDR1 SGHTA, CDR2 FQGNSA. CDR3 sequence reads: CASSLDRAGSPLHF. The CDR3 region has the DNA TGTGCCAGCAGCTTAGATCGGGCTGGCTCACCCCTCCACTTT.

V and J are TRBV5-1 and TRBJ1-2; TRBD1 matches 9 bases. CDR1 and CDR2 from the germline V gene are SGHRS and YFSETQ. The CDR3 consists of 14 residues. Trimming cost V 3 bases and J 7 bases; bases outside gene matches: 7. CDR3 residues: CASSWGQGQGGYTF. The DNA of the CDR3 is TGCGCCAGCAGCTGGGGACAGGGCCAAGGTGGCTACACCTTC. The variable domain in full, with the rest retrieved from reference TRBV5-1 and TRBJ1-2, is KAGVTQTPRYLIKTRGQQVTLSCSPISGHRSVSWYQQTPGQGLQFLFEYFSETQRNKGNFPGRFSGRQFSNSRSEMNVSTLELGDSALYLCASSWGQGQGGYTFGSGTRLTVV.

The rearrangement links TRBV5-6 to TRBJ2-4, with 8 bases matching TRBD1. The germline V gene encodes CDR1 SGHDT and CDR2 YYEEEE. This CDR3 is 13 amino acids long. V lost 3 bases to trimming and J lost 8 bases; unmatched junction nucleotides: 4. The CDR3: CASSSDRGDIQYF. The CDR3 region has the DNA TGTGCCAGCAGCTCTGACAGGGGAGACATTCAGTACTTC.

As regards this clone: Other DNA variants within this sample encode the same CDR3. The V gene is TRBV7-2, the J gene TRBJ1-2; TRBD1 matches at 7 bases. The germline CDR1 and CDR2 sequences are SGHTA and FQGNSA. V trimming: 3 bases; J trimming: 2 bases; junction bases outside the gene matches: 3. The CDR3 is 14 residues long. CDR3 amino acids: CASSFQQGNYGYTF. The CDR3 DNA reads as TGTGCCAGCAGCTTCCAACAGGGGAACTATGGCTACACCTTC.

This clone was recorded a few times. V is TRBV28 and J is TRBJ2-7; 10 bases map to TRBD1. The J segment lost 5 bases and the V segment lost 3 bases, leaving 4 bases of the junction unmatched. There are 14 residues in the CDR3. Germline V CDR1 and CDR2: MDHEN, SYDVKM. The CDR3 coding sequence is TGTGCCAGCAGTTTCCCGGACAGGGGGGACGAGCAGTACTTC. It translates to CASSFPDRGDEQYF. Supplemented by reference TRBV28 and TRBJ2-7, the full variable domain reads DVKVTQSSRYLVKRTGEKVFLECVQDMDHENMFWYRQDPGLGLRLIYFSYDVKMKEKGDIPEGYSVSREKKERFSLILESASTNQTSMYLCASSFPDRGDEQYFGPGTRLTVT.

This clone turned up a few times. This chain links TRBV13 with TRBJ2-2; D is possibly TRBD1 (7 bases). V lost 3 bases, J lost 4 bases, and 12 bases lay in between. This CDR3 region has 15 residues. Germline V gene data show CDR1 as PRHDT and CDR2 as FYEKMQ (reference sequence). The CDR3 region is CASSFNRGGTGELFF. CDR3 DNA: TGTGCCAGCAGCTTTAACAGGGGAGGCACCGGGGAGCTGTTTTTT.

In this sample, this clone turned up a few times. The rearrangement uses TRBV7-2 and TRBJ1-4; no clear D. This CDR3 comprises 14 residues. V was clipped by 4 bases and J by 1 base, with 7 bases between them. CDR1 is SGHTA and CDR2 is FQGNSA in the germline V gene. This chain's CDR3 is CASSSSRTNEKLFF. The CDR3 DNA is TGTGCCAGCAGCTCCTCGCGAACTAATGAAAAACTGTTTTTT. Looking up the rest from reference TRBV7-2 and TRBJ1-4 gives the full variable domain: GAGVSQSPSNKVTEKGKDVELRCDPISGHTALYWYRQSLGQGLEFLIYFQGNSAPDKSGLPSDRFSAERTGGSVSTLTIQRTQQEDSAVYLCASSSSRTNEKLFFGSGTQLSVL.

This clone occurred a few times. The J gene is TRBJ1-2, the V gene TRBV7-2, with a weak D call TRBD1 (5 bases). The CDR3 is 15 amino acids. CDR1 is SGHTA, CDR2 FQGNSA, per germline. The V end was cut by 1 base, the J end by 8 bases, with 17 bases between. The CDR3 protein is CASSLVQASEGGYTF. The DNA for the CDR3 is TGTGCCAGCAGCTTAGTCCAAGCCTCGGAGGGGGGCTACACCTTC.

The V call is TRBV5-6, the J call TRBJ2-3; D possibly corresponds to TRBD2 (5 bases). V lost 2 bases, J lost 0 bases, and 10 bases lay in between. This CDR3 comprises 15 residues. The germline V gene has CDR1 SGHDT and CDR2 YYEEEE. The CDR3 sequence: CASSFPGSSTDTQYF. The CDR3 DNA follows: TGTGCCAGCAGCTTTCCGGGGAGCAGCACAGATACGCAGTATTTT.

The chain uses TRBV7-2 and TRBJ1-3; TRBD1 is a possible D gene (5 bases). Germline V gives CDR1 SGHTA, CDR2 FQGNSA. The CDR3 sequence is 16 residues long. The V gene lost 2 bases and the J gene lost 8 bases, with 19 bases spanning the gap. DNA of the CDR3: TGTGCCAGCAGCTTACAGCCCTTAGGCCCAGGGCACACCATATATTTT. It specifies CASSLQPLGPGHTIYF.

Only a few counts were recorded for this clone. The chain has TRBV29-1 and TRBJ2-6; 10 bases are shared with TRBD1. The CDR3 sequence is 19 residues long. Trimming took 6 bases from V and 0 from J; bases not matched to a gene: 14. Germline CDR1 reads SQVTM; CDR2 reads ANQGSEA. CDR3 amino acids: CSVGRGDRGPLSGANVLTF. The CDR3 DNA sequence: TGCAGCGTGGGAAGAGGGGACAGGGGTCCACTCTCTGGGGCCAACGTCCTGACTTTC.

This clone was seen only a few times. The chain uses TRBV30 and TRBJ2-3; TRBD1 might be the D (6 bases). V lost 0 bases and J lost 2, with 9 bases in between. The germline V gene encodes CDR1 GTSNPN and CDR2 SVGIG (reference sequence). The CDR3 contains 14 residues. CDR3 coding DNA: TGTGCCTGGAGTGTAGGGGGTACCACAGATACGCAGTATTTT. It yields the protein CAWSVGGTTDTQYF.

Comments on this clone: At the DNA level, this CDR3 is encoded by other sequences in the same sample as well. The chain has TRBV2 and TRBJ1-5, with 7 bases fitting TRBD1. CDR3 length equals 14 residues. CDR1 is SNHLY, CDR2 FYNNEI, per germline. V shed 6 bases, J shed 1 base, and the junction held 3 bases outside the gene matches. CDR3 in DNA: TGTGCCAGCAGCGAACAGGGGAGCAATCAGCCCCAGCATTTT. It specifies CASSEQGSNQPQHF.

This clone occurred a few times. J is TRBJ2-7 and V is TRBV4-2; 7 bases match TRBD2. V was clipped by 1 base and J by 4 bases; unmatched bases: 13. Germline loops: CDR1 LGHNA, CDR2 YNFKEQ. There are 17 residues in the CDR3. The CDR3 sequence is CASSQVGALDGGYEQYF. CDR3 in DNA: TGTGCCAGCAGCCAAGTTGGAGCTCTTGACGGGGGGTACGAGCAGTACTTC.

CDR3 nucleotide sequence: TGTGCCAGCAGTTATTCCCGGGGGCAGAGCTACGAGCAGTACTTC. Translation: CASSYSRGQSYEQYF. This sequence joins TRBV6-5 and TRBJ2-7, with D perhaps TRBD1 or TRBD2 (6 bases each). CDR3 size: 15 residues. CDR1 is MNHEY, CDR2 SVGAGI, per germline. With 3 bases removed from V and 3 bases from J, the gap between germline ends came to 15 bases.

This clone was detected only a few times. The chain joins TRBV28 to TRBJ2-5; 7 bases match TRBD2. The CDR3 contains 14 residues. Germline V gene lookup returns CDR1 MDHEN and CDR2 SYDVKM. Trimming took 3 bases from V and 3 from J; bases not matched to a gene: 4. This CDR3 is CASSFGAGEETQYF. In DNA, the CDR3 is TGTGCCAGCAGTTTTGGGGCGGGAGAAGAGACCCAGTACTTC. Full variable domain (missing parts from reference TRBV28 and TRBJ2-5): DVKVTQSSRYLVKRTGEKVFLECVQDMDHENMFWYRQDPGLGLRLIYFSYDVKMKEKGDIPEGYSVSREKKERFSLILESASTNQTSMYLCASSFGAGEETQYFGPGTRLLVL.

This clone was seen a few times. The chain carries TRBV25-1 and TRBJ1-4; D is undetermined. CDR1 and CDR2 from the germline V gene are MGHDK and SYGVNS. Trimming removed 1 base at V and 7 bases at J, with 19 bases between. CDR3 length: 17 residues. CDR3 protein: CASSESRSGGWAEKLFF. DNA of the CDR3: TGTGCCAGCAGTGAATCAAGGTCCGGCGGGTGGGCTGAAAAACTGTTTTTT.

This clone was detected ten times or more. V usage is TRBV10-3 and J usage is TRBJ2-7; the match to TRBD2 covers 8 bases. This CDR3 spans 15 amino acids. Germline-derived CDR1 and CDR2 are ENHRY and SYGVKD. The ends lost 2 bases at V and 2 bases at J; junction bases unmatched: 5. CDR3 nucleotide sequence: TGTGCCATCAGTGAGCCAGGAGCGGGGGCCTACGAGCAGTACTTC. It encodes CAISEPGAGAYEQYF.

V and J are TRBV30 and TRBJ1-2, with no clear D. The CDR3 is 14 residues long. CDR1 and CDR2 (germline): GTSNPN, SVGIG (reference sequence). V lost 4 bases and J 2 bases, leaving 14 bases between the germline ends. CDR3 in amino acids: CAWIAAGRNYGYTF. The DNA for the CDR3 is TGTGCCTGGATCGCGGCAGGCCGAAACTATGGCTACACCTTC.

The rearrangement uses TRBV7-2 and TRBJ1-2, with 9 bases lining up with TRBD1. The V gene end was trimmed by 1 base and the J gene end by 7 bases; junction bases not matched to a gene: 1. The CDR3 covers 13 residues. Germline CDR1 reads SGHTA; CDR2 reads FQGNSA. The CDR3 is CASSLGDRVGYTF. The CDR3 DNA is TGTGCCAGCAGCTTAGGGGACAGGGTTGGCTACACCTTC.

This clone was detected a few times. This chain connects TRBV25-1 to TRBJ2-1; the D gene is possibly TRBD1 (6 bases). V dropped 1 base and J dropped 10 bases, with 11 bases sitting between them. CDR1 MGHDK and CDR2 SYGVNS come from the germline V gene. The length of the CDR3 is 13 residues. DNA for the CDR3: TGTGCCAGCAGTGAATTGGTGAGGGGGGAGCAGTTCTTC. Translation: CASSELVRGEQFF. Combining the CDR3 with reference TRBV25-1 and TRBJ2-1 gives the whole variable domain EADIYQTPRYLVIGTGKKITLECSQTMGHDKMYWYQQDPGMELHLIHYSYGVNSTEKGDLSSESTVSRIRTEHFPLTLESARPSHTSQYLCASSELVRGEQFFGPGTRLTVL.

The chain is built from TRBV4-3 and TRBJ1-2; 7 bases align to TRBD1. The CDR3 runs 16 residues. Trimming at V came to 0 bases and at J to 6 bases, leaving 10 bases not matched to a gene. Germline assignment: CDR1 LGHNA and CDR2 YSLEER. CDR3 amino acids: CASSQDLKGATDGYTF. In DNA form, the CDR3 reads TGCGCCAGCAGCCAAGATCTTAAGGGGGCGACGGATGGCTACACCTTC.

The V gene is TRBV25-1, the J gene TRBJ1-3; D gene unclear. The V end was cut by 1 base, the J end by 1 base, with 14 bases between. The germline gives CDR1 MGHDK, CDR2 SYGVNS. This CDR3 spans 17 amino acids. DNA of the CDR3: TGTGCCAGCAGTGAATTAAACAGCCCCCTATCTGGAAACACCATATATTTT. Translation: CASSELNSPLSGNTIYF.

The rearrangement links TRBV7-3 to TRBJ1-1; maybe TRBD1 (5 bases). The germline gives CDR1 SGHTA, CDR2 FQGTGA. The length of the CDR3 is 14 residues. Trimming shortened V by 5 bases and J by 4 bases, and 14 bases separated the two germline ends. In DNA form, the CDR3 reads TGTGCCAGCAGCCCCCAAGGGGCCAGCACTGAAGCTTTCTTT. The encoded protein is CASSPQGASTEAFF.

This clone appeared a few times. The CDR3 sequence is CASSFRVLNEQFF. DNA for the CDR3: TGTGCCAGCAGCTTCCGGGTTCTCAATGAGCAGTTCTTC. The chain combines TRBV7-2 with TRBJ2-1; D gene uncertain. From germline, CDR1 is SGHTA and CDR2 FQGNSA. V lost 3 bases and J lost 6, with 9 bases in between. The CDR3 is made up of 13 amino acids.

This CDR3 is CASSSGTFQGEQYF. The CDR3 DNA follows: TGCGCCAGCAGCTCCGGGACGTTCCAAGGCGAGCAGTACTTC. The chain joins TRBV5-1 to TRBJ2-7; D possibly matches TRBD1 or TRBD2 (5 bases each). The CDR3 covers 14 residues. The V gene's germline CDR1 is SGHRS and CDR2 YFSETQ. The ends were cut back, 3 bases at V and 6 bases at J, with 16 bases in the middle.

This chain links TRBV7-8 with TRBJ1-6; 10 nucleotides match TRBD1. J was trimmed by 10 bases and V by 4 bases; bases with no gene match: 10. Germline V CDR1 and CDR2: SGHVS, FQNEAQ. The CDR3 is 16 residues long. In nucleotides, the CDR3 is TGTGCCAGCAGCTATCCCGGGACAGGGGAATACTCACCCCTCCACTTT. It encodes CASSYPGTGEYSPLHF.